This T cell receptor beta chain was sequenced during a study of shared clonotypes between healthy human individuals. As for the study in general: Three plates were used per donor for CD4 naive, three for CD4 memory, two for CD8 naive and one for CD8 memory.

Over several immunoSEQ plates, each subset's genomic DNA was distributed in even portions. Replicate sorted-subset PCRs were loaded with around 0.2 ug DNA, 30,000 or so T cell genomes. Profiling relied on immunoSEQ multiplex PCR, and the TCRdb table lists in-frame clones only, not all of them. The sample holds 950,000 to 1,100,000 clones, around three quarters seen once. CDR3 length: 15 amino acids. In germline, CDR1 is SGHAT, CDR2 FQNNGV. The V gene lost 0 bases and the J gene lost 4 bases, with 9 bases spanning the gap. Splitting the CD4+ cells yielded a CD45RA+ naive subset and a CD45RA-negative memory subset.

V and J are TRBV11-2 and TRBJ2-2; D unresolved. The material sequenced was memory CD4+ T cells from PBMCs. Noted subset: CD45RA-negative fraction. The receptor comes from a man aged 18 to 30 in good health. Some clones in this sample may be carry-over from other donors' samples. CDR3 DNA sequence: TGTGCCAGCAGCTTAGATCGGGTAGTCACCGGGGAGCTGTTTTTT. Translated, it gives CASSLDRVVTGELFF.